This entry describes one T cell receptor (beta chain). Its antigen is unknown. Per-base qualities were not stored, and no clone one base away is much larger. Library construction relied on the immunoSEQ multiplex PCR assay. A mixture of 60 forward primers for TCR Vbeta segments and 13 reverse primers for TCR Jbeta segments was used in the multiplex PCR. Amplification of the CDR3 region of rearranged TCR beta genes was performed with a multiplex PCR assay on genomic DNA. On the Illumina HiSeq System, the amplified TCR beta libraries were sequenced as 87-base-pair reads. Regarding the original processing steps: Across the 670 or so repertoires, a later analysis counted 78 million or so unique TCR beta chains, roughly 11 million of which were shared by at least two donors. Raw reads were error-corrected and collapsed into unique sequences by a nearest-neighbor algorithm in which closely related sequences were merged to remove PCR and sequencing errors. V, D and J gene segments were assigned by aligning CDR3 sequences to IMGT reference sequences. Each retained sequence needed at least a six-nucleotide match to both a V gene segment and a J gene segment. Rearrangements were called productive when the CDR3 lacked stop codons and stayed in frame with V and J; all others were non-productive. Following IMGT convention, CDR3 was defined as the stretch from the second conserved V-encoded cysteine to the conserved J-encoded phenylalanine. The earlier analysis of about 500 of the donors excluded sequences that lacked an unambiguous match to a single V gene segment. In an earlier analysis of 587 of the donors, V segments were called functional above 56.7% productive rearrangements and were called segregating when the between-donor standard deviation exceeded 5%. A statistical classification framework was built to diagnose cytomegalovirus status from the catalog of TCR beta chain sequences. A later analysis assigned V and J genes by comparing TCR nucleotide sequences with IMGT/GENE-DB human TR gene sequences. Using the TCRdist pipeline, a later analysis assigned CDR3 sequences along with most-parsimonious VDJ recombination scenarios. In a later analysis, each TCR beta chain was defined by its CDR3 amino acid sequence together with its V-gene family, and reads without a unique V-gene family were excluded. A later analysis removed roughly 590 highly shared, low-generation-probability nucleotide sequences to deal with suspected cross-contamination and a sequencing artifact. In a later analysis, a clonal expansion index for each public chain was calculated from normalized within-repertoire ranks of inferred template counts. Generation probabilities in a later analysis came from a VDJ recombination model fitted to out-of-frame rearrangements, and those results were checked against IGoR. Hypergeometric tests were used in a later analysis to score TCR-TCR, TCR-HLA and TCR-CMV co-occurrence, with a repertoire-size bias correction applied to the TCR pairs. A later analysis estimated false discovery rates by permuting HLA or CMV assignments 20 times. In a later analysis, co-occurring TCRs were grouped using DBSCAN, and TCRdist sequence similarity was added for clustering within HLA-allele-positive subsets. Repertoires with fewer than 30,000 or more than 120,000 public chains, plus five repertoires with anomalous nucleotide sharing, were excluded from co-occurrence clustering. Here the immuneACCESS table is served through TCRdb, limited to in-frame sequences with V and J called. Missing clones are a known gap in these copies; in checked studies unresolved V genes cover under half, and the rest lacks a known reason. That table gives V, J and clone size, and the DNA gave D and trimming. For this sample the table gives over 130,000 clones, of which roughly four fifths were detected only once. The ten largest clonotypes hold around 2.5% of the sample.

The data were taken from a study of cytomegalovirus exposure and HLA in healthy donors (TCRdb year 2017). Some background on the complete study: An earlier analysis of 587 of the donors reported about 260 Gb of sequence data and 95 million to 120 million unique TCR beta sequences obtained from about 180 million T cells. An early release that covered some 640 HLA-typed donors contained about 300 gigabases of sequencing data and 85 million to 100 million unique TCR sequences. Of the approximately 400 genotyped donors, 65% to 90% fell in the genetic ancestry cluster associated with self-reported Caucasian donors. The study aimed to test whether signatures of past pathogen exposure could be identified by cataloging public T cell receptors. The study profiled the T cell repertoires of 500 to 800 subjects by immunosequencing and related them to cytomegalovirus serostatus. Along with the roughly 610-subject first cohort, a separate validation cohort of over a hundred different subjects was used. High-throughput TCR immunosequencing, statistical association of individual TCRs with disease status, and machine learning were combined to predict cytomegalovirus infection status. A later analysis re-analyzed previously published TCR beta repertoires from approximately 700 donors and added high-resolution HLA genotyping to study TCR occurrence patterns. In the later analysis, no new phenotypic data were used to find candidate immune exposures; instead, reliance was placed on TCR beta sequences and their occurrence across donors. To decide whether each TCR beta V gene segment behaved as functional or pseudogenic, an earlier analysis of some 600 of the donors relied on high-throughput TCR beta sequencing. Donor age, sex, ethnicity and CMV serostatus were compiled alongside the repertoire data. A later genetic analysis took genome-wide SNP genotypes for about 65% of the 666 donors and used that subset as a discovery cohort. All discovery cohort repertoires had been generated using a single sequencing platform. HLA typing included class I and class II loci at four-digit resolution. Typing coverage varied by locus: about 629-640 donors for A, B, C, DRB1 and DQB1; 522 for DQA1; more than 600 for DPA1; roughly 450 for DPB1. Because of strong linkage in the cohort, roughly 5 DR-DQ haplotypes were treated as single units for association and clustering. Among around 400 genotyped donors of the cohort, an average of around 220,000 unique TCR beta nucleotide sequences was sequenced per donor, of which 15% to 20% were non-productive. The research as a whole found: Because some donors lacked HLA typing at each locus, the association tests relied only on the typed subset. The classifier was reported to diagnose cytomegalovirus status with high specificity and sensitivity in both the original and validation cohorts. Some IMGT-functional V segments, including TRBV6-2 and TRBV6-3, could not be told apart with the 87-base-pair reads, so those segments were excluded. A later genetic analysis associated a missense DCLRE1C variant with V-gene and J-gene trimming of TCR beta chains, and an independent cohort replicated the association. In a later analysis, most CMV-associated TCR beta chains were found to appear HLA-restricted, with HLA associations seemingly driven largely by CMV exposure. A cluster of highly shared sequence variants was judged likely to represent a technical artifact of the sequencing pipeline. In a later analysis, TCR association rates were found to vary across HLA loci, with the most associated TCRs seen for DRB1 alleles and the fewest for HLA-C alleles. Compared with equally common non-associated chains, HLA-associated TCR beta chains in a later analysis were more clonally expanded and had lower generation probabilities. Most TCR sequences were seen in very few donors, while some public TCRs were found in many individuals. According to a later genetic analysis, donors in an Asian-associated ancestry cluster had fewer N-insertions in productive TCRs than the approximately 650-donor mean. Only TCR beta chains were sequenced in this cohort, and the absence of alpha or paired-chain data limited detectable features. A later analysis associated about 17,000 TCR beta sequences with specific HLA alleles at a false discovery rate of 0.05. Because counts were too low, seventeen rarely observed V segments, including chromosome 9 orphons, were left out of the earlier analysis of approximately 580 of the donors. A further reported finding was that TCR beta sequences accurately predicted the HLA-A and HLA-B alleles for most subjects in the first cohort. CMV serostatus was the only immune exposure information available for the cohort. In an earlier analysis of around 600 of the donors, most TCR beta V segments appeared in productive rearrangements about 87% or about 30% of the time, broadly matching IMGT annotations. Sequencing depth was assumed to be roughly uniform across donors in the presence/absence analyses, though that assumption may not hold. In a later analysis, several top co-occurrence clusters were reported to appear linked to parvovirus B19, influenza, CMV and Epstein-Barr virus. The authors suggested that the approach could potentially be generalized to other disease states and immunological phenotypes. Correlated functional status among segregating V segments might be attributable to linkage disequilibrium, but an unknown experimental factor could not be ruled out. In vitro tests confirmed that a few of the cytomegalovirus-associated TCR beta chains recognize cytomegalovirus antigens. When HLA alleles, especially DR and DQ, strongly co-occurred, attributing TCR associations to individual alleles was difficult. A total of some 180 TCR beta chains were listed by the study as associated with cytomegalovirus.

The cohort consisted of 670 or so healthy bone marrow donors. All cohort members were sampled while nominally healthy, although unrecorded immune exposures were likely present. The donor was CMV seronegative and was included in the group of 352 seronegative cohort members. Every donor gave a peripheral blood sample, and the peripheral blood mononuclear cells from that sample were used for TCR beta sequencing. Genomic DNA extraction from the blood cell samples was performed with the Qiagen DNeasy Blood Extraction Kit. From its cysteine to its phenylalanine, the CDR3 spans 14 amino acids. The entry retains the CDR3 DNA only, 42 bases that are in frame from base 1. The germline V gene encodes CDR1 LNHDA and CDR2 SQIVND (reference sequence). V is cut back by 5 bases and J by 7 bases, with 7 bases in the junction unmatched.

The source material was PBMCs. The chain employs TRBV19 and TRBJ1-5; 8 junctional bases match TRBD1. The clonotype was recovered from a male donor in good health and CMV-seronegative. Read as DNA, the sequence is TGTGCCAGTAGTCCCAACAGGGGGGGACAGCCCCAGCATTTT. This sequence encodes CASSPNRGGQPQHF.